These 4 T cell receptor beta chains share one sample of origin, sequenced in a study of T cells in Graves' hyperthyroidism and ophthalmopathy. The CDR3 regions of TCR beta were amplified from RNA transcripts. Initially, a first-round RT-PCR of the TCR CDR3 employed the HTBI primer set. TCRdb re-called the multiplex PCR reads with MiXCR, one entry per CDR3 protein. The sample has 700,000 or so distinct CDR3 sequences, approximately 15% seen once. The sequenced sample was blood. These receptors were collected from a woman aged 45-59 years with Graves' ophthalmopathy.

Ten or more counts support this clonotype. The rearrangement uses TRBV12-3 or TRBV12-4 and TRBJ1-4, with 12 bases identical to TRBD1. This CDR3 is 16 amino acids long. Trimming removed 1 base from V and 12 bases from J; junction bases left unmatched: 9. The CDR3 region is CASSLGDRGPQGELFF. DNA of the CDR3: TGTGCCAGCAGTTTAGGGGACAGGGGGCCCCAAGGAGAACTGTTTTTT.

This clonotype was counted a few times. The rearrangement links TRBV20-1 to TRBJ2-7; tentatively, D is TRBD2 (6 bases). The germline gives CDR1 DFQATT, CDR2 SNEGSKA (reference sequence). This CDR3 has 13 amino acids. Deletions cut 3 bases from V and 4 bases from J, with 13 bases between. The CDR3 DNA follows: TGCAGTGCTAGTCCCGGACTACTGTACGAGCAGTACTTC. This encodes CSASPGLLYEQYF.

This clonotype was recorded many times. The chain links TRBV4-2 to TRBJ1-1; tentative D call: TRBD1 (6 bases). The CDR3 extends over 12 amino acids. Germline V CDR1 and CDR2: LGHNA, YNFKEQ. V lost 2 bases and J 10 bases, leaving 11 bases between the germline ends. The CDR3 loop is CASSQKGGGAFF. In nucleotides, the CDR3 is TGTGCCAGCAGCCAAAAAGGGGGGGGAGCTTTCTTT.

This chain links TRBV7-9 with TRBJ2-7, with 8 bases identical to TRBD2. This CDR3 region has 13 residues. In germline, CDR1 is SEHNR, CDR2 FQNEAQ (reference sequence). The ends lost 8 bases at V and 0 bases at J; junction bases unmatched: 3. The CDR3 sequence: CASALAGSYEQYF. The CDR3 coding sequence is TGTGCCAGCGCGCTAGCGGGCTCCTACGAGCAGTACTTC. Variable domain in full (rest from reference TRBV7-9 and TRBJ2-7): DTGVSQNPRHKITKRGQNVTFRCDPISEHNRLYWYRQTLGQGPEFLTYFQNEAQLEKSRLLSDRFSAERPKGSFSTLEIQRTEQGDSAMYLCASALAGSYEQYFGPGTRLTVT.